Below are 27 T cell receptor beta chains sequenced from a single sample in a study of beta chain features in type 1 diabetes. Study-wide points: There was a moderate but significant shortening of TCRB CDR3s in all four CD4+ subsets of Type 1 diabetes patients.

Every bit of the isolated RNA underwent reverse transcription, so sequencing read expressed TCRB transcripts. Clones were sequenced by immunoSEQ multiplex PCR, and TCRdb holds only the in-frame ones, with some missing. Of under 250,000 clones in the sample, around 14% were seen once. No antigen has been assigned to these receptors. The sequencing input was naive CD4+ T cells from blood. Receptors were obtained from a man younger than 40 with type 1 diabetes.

CDR3 protein: CASSLFGGSTDTQYF. The CDR3 DNA follows: TGTGCCAGCAGCTTGTTCGGGGGGAGCACAGATACGCAGTATTTT. This rearrangement joins TRBV5-4 to TRBJ2-3; 7 bases are a match to TRBD2. CDR1 is SGHNT, CDR2 YYREEE, per germline (reference sequence). The CDR3 is 15 residues long. V was pared by 1 base and J by 0 bases, with 2 bases of the junction left unmatched. Based on the CDR3 plus reference TRBV5-4 and TRBJ2-3, the full variable domain is ETGVTQSPTHLIKTRGQQVTLRCSSQSGHNTVSWYQQALGQGPQFIFQYYREEENGRGNFPPRFSGLQFPNYSSELNVNALELDDSALYLCASSLFGGSTDTQYFGPGTRLTVL.

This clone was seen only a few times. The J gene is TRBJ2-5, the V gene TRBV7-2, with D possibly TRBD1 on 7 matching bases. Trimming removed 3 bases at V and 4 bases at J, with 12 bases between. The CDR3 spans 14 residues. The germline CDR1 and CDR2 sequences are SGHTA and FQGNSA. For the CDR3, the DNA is TGTGCCAGCAGCTTCCAGGGGGGTGCAGAGACCCAGTACTTC. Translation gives CASSFQGGAETQYF.

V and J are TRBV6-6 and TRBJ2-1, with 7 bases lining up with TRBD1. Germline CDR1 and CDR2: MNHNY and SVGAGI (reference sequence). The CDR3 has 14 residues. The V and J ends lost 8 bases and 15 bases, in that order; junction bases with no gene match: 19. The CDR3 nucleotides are TGTGCCAGCGCTTCCGGGACAGCTGCCACAATGGGGTTCTTC. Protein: CASASGTAATMGFF.

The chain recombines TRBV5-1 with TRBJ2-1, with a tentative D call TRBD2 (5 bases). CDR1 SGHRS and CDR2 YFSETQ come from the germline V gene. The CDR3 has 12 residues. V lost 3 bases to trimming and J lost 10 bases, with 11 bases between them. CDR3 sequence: CASSSGVREQFF. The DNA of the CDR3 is TGCGCCAGCAGCTCCGGGGTACGGGAGCAGTTCTTC.

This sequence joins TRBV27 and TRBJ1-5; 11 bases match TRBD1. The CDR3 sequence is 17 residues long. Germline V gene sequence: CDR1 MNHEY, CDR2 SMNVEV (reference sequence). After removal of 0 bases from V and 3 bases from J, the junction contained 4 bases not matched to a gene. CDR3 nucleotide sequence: TGTGCCAGCAGTTTATCCCGCGGACAGGGGGCCAATCAGCCCCAGCATTTT. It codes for CASSLSRGQGANQPQHF.

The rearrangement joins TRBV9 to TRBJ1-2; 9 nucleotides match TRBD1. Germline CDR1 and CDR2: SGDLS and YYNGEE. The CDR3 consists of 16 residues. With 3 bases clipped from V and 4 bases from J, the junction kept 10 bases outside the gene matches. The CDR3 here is CASSAKPGTGTYGYTF. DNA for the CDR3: TGTGCCAGCAGCGCAAAACCCGGGACAGGGACCTATGGCTACACCTTC.

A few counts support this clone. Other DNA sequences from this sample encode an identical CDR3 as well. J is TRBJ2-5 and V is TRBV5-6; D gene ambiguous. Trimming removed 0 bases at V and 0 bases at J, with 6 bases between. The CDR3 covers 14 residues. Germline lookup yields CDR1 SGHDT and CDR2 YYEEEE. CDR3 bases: TGTGCCAGCAGCTTGGGGCAAAACCAAGAGACCCAGTACTTC. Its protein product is CASSLGQNQETQYF.

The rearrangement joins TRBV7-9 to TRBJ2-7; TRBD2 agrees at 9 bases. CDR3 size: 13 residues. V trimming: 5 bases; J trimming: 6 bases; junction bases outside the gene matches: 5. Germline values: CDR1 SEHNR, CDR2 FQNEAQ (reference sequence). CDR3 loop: CASSLPSGAEQYF. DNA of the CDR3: TGTGCCAGCAGCCTCCCTAGCGGGGCCGAGCAGTACTTC.

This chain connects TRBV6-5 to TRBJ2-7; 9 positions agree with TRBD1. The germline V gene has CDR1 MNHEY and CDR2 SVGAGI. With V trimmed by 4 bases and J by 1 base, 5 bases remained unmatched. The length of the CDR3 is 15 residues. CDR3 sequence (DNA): TGTGCCAGCAGTTCTTCCGGGACAGGGTCCTACGAGCAGTACTTC. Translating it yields CASSSSGTGSYEQYF.

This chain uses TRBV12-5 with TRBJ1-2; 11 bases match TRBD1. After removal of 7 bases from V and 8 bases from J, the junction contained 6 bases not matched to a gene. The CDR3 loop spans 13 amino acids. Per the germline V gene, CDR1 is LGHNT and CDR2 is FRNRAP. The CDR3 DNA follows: TGTGCTAGTGTCCCGGACAGGGGGCGAGGCTACACCTTC. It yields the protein CASVPDRGRGYTF.

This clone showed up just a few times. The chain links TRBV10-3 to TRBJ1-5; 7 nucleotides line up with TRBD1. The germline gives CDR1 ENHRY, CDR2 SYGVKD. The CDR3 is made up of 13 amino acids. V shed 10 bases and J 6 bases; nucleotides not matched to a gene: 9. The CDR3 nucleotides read TGTGCCACCCACGACAGGGATGGTCAGCCCCAGCATTTT. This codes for CATHDRDGQPQHF.

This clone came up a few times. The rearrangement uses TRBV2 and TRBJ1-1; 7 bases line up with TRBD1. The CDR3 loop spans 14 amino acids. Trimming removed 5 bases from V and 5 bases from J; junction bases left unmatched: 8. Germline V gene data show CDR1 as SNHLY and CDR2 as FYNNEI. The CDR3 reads CASSRQGSGTEAFF. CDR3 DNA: TGTGCCAGCAGTAGACAGGGCTCGGGAACTGAAGCTTTCTTT.

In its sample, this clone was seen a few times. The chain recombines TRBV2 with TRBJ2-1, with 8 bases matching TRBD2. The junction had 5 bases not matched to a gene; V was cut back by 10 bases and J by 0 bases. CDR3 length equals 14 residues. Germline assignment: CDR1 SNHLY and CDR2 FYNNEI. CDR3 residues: CATKRESSYNEQFF. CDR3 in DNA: TGTGCCACAAAGCGGGAGAGCTCCTACAATGAGCAGTTCTTC.

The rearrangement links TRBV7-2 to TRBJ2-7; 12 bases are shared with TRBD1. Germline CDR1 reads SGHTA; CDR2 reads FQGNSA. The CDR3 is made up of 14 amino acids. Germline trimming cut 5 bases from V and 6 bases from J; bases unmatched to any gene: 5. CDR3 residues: CASSQGQGAGEQYF. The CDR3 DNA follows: TGTGCCAGCAGCCAGGGACAGGGGGCGGGCGAGCAGTACTTC.

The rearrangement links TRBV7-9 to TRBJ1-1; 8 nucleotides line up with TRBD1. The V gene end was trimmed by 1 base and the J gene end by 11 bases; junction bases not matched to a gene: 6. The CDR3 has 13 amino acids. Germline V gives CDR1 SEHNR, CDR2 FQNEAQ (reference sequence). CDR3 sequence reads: CASSLGTGSPAFF. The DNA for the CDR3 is TGTGCCAGCAGCTTAGGGACAGGGTCACCGGCTTTCTTT.

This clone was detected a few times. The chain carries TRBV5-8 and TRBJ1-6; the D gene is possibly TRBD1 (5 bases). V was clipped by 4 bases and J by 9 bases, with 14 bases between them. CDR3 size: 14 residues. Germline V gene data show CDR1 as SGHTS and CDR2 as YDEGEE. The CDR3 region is CASSHVGRGSPLHF. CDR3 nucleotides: TGTGCCAGCAGCCACGTGGGGAGGGGTTCACCCCTCCACTTT.

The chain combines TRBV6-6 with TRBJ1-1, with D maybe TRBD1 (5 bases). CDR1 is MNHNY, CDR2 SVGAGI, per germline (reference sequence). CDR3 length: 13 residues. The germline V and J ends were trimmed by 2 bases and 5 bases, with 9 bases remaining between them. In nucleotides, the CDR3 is TGTGCCAGCAGTTACGGGGGGAAAACTGAAGCTTTCTTT. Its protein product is CASSYGGKTEAFF.

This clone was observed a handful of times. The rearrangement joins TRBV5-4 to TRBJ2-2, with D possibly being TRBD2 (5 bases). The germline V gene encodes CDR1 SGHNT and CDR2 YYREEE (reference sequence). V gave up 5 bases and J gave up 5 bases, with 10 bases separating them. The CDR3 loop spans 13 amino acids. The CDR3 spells CASSSIATGELFF. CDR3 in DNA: TGTGCCAGCAGTTCTATAGCGACCGGGGAGCTGTTTTTT. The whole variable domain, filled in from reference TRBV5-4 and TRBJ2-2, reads ETGVTQSPTHLIKTRGQQVTLRCSSQSGHNTVSWYQQALGQGPQFIFQYYREEENGRGNFPPRFSGLQFPNYSSELNVNALELDDSALYLCASSSIATGELFFGEGSRLTVL.

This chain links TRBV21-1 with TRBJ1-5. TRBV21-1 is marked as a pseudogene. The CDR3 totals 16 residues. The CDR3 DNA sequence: TGTGCCAGCAGCAAAGTTGCGGCGGGTCCAAATCAGCCCCAGCATTTT. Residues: CASSKVAAGPNQPQHF.

DNA for the CDR3: TGTGCCTGGAGTCCGGGACAGGGGATCGATGGCTACACCTTC. It translates to CAWSPGQGIDGYTF. The V gene is TRBV30, the J gene TRBJ1-2, with 10 bases matching TRBD1. Trimming at V came to 2 bases and at J to 6 bases, leaving 6 bases not matched to a gene. Germline V gene lookup returns CDR1 GTSNPN and CDR2 SVGIG (reference sequence). There are 14 residues in the CDR3.

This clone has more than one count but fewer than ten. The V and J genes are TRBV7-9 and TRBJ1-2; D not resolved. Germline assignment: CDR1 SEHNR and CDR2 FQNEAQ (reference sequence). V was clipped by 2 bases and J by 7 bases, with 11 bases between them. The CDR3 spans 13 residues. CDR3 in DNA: TGTGCCAGCAGCTTATCGGAGGTTGGTGGCTACACCTTC. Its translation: CASSLSEVGGYTF.

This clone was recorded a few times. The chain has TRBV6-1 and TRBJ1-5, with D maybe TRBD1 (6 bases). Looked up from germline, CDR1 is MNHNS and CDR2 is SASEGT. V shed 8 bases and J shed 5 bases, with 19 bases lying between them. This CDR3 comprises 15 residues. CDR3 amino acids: CASLWQGGGYQPQHF. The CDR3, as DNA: TGTGCCAGCCTGTGGCAGGGAGGGGGTTATCAGCCCCAGCATTTT.

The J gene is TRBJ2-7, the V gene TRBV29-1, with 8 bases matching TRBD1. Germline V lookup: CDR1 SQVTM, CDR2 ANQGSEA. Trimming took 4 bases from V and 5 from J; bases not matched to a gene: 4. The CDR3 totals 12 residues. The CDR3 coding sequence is TGCAGCGTTGTCCAGGGGGCGGACGAGCAGTACTTC. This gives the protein CSVVQGADEQYF.

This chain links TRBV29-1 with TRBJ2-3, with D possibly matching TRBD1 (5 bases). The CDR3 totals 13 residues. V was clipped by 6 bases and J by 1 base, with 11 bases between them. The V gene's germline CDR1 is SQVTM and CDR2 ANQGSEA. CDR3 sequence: CSVDVRGTDTQYF. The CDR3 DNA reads TGCAGCGTAGATGTCAGGGGCACAGATACGCAGTATTTT.

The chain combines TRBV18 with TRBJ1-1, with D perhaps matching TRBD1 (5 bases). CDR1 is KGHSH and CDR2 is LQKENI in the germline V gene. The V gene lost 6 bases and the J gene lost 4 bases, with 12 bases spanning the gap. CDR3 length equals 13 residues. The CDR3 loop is CASSYGGSTEAFF. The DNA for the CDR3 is TGTGCCAGCTCCTACGGGGGGTCCACTGAAGCTTTCTTT.

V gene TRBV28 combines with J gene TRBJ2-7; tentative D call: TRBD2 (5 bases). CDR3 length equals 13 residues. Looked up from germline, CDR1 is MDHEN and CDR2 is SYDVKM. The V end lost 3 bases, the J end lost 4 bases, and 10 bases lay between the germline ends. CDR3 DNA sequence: TGTGCCAGCAGTTTGGGTAGCGAGTACGAGCAGTACTTC. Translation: CASSLGSEYEQYF.

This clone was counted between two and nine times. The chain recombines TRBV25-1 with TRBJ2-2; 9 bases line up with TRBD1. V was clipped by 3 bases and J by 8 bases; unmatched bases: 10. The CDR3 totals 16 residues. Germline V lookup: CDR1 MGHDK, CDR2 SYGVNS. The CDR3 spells CASSDSAGQGRGELFF. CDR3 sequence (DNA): TGTGCCAGCAGTGATTCGGCCGGACAGGGGAGAGGGGAGCTGTTTTTT.